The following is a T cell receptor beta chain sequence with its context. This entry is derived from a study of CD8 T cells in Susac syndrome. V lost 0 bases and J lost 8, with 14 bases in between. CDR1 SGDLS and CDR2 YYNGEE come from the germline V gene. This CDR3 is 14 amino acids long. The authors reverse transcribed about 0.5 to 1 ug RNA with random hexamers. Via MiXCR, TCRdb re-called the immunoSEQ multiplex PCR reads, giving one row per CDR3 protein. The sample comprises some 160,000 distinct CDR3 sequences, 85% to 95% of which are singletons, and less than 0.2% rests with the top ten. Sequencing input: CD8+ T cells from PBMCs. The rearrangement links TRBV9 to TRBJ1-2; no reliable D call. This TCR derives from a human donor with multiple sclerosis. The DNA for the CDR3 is TGTGCCAGCAGCGTAGTTTCAGACCCCTTCGGCTACACCTTC. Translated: CASSVVSDPFGYTF.